These 8 T cell receptor beta chains came from one sample sequenced in a study of blood T cells in healthy people across ages. With a J-beta primer mix and a sample-barcoded 5' primer, a second PCR ran 7 to 11 cycles. MiXCR, run by TCRdb on the 5' RACE reads, gives a single entry per CDR3 protein. The data show 700,000 to 900,000 distinct CDR3 sequences, roughly 26% seen once. These records were also assigned to another study, of T cells of mothers and their children.

Sequencing was done on a sample of blood. The source of these receptors is a boy between 5 and 17 years old in good health.

The chain uses TRBV6-1 and TRBJ1-5, with TRBD1 as a possible D gene (6 bases). Germline CDR1 reads MNHNS; CDR2 reads SASEGT. CDR3 length: 16 amino acids. Trimming shortened V by 5 bases and J by 6 bases, and 20 bases separated the two germline ends. CDR3 coding DNA: TGTGCCAGCAGTCGTGGGGGCTACACCTTAGGTCAGCCCCAGCATTTT. It encodes CASSRGGYTLGQPQHF.

This clonotype was detected a few times. V usage is TRBV4-2 and J usage is TRBJ2-7; possibly TRBD2 for D (7 bases). This CDR3 is 14 amino acids long. The V gene lost 1 base and the J gene lost 3 bases, with 10 bases spanning the gap. CDR1 and CDR2 (germline): LGHNA, YNFKEQ. The CDR3 nucleotides read TGTGCCAGCAGCCAAGTGAGGGGGGGCTACGAGCAGTACTTC. Translating it yields CASSQVRGGYEQYF.

The rearrangement uses TRBV3-1 and TRBJ1-1; D is uncertain. This CDR3 is 11 amino acids long. In germline, CDR1 is LGHDT, CDR2 YNNKEL (reference sequence). V lost 1 base to trimming and J lost 11 bases, with 8 bases between them. This chain's CDR3 is CASSQGGMAFF. As DNA, the CDR3 is TGTGCCAGCAGCCAAGGAGGGATGGCTTTCTTT.

The chain has TRBV2 and TRBJ2-5; 9 nucleotides match TRBD2. This CDR3 spans 13 amino acids. Germline CDR1 and CDR2: SNHLY and FYNNEI. The V segment lost 6 bases and the J segment 7 bases; nucleotides outside the gene matches: 6. CDR3 sequence reads: CASSSSGAGTQYF. As DNA, the CDR3 is TGTGCCAGCAGCTCTAGCGGGGCAGGGACCCAGTACTTC.

The chain uses TRBV4-1 and TRBJ1-2; TRBD1 matches at 7 bases. The junction had 11 bases not matched to a gene; V was cut back by 3 bases and J by 4 bases. Germline CDR1 is MGHRA and CDR2 is YSYEKL. CDR3 length equals 16 residues. Written as DNA, the CDR3 is TGCGCCAGCAGCCAGCCACCGGGACAGACGGGCTATGGCTACACCTTC. Protein sequence: CASSQPPGQTGYGYTF.

The sample holds a few counts of this clonotype. This chain links TRBV7-9 with TRBJ2-7; D gene ambiguous. Per the germline V gene, CDR1 is SEHNR and CDR2 is FQNEAQ (reference sequence). There are 14 residues in the CDR3. V was trimmed by 6 bases and J by 5 bases, leaving 17 bases between them. CDR3 coding DNA: TGTGCCAGCAGTCAAGGGCCGACGTTCGACGAGCAGTACTTC. Its protein is CASSQGPTFDEQYF.

This clonotype came up a few times. V is TRBV4-2 and J is TRBJ2-2; the D gene is possibly TRBD1 (5 bases). Trimming removed 6 bases at V and 5 bases at J, with 7 bases between. The CDR3 length is 12 residues. CDR1 and CDR2 from the germline V gene are LGHNA and YNFKEQ. The chain's CDR3 is CASSHRTGELFF. For the CDR3, the DNA is TGTGCCAGCAGTCACAGGACCGGGGAGCTGTTTTTT.

The rearrangement links TRBV3-1 to TRBJ1-2; 7 bases are shared with TRBD1. CDR1 and CDR2 (germline): LGHDT, YNNKEL (reference sequence). The CDR3 runs 14 residues. V trimming: 6 bases; J trimming: 2 bases; junction bases outside the gene matches: 6. CDR3 nucleotide sequence: TGTGCCAGCAGTCCAACGGGACAGAACTATGGCTACACCTTC. Protein: CASSPTGQNYGYTF. Using reference TRBV3-1 and TRBJ1-2 for the parts outside the CDR3, the full variable domain is DTAVSQTPKYLVTQMGNDKSIKCEQNLGHDTMYWYKQDSKKFLKIMFSYNNKELIINETVPNRFSPKSPDKAHLNLHINSLELGDSAVYFCASSPTGQNYGYTFGSGTRLTVV.